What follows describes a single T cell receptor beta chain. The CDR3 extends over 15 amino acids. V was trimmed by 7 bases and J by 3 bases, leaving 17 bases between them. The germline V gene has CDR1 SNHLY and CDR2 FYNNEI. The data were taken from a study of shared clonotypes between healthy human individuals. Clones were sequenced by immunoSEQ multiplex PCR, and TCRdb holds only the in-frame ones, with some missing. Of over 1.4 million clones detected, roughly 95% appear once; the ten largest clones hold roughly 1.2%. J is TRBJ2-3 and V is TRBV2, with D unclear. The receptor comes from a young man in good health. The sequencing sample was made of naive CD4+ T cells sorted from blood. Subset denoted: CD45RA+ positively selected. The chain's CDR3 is CASNALGYPTDTQYF. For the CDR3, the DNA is TGTGCCAGCAACGCTCTAGGGTATCCAACAGATACGCAGTATTTT.